This TCR beta chain was recovered during a study of blood T cell repertoires in COVID-19. V was clipped by 5 bases and J by 6 bases; unmatched bases: 12. The CDR3 has 17 residues. From germline, CDR1 is MNHNY and CDR2 SVGAGI (reference sequence). Only in-frame clones appear in the TCRdb table, and some are missing; sequencing was by immunoSEQ multiplex PCR. The sample holds about 250,000 clones, roughly 80% seen once. This clone was observed a single time. The V call is TRBV6-6, the J call TRBJ2-7; 14 bases map to TRBD2. The sequence came from an elderly man with acute or convalescent COVID-19. The sequenced material came from peripheral blood. CDR3 sequence (DNA): TGTGCCAGCAGTCGGGGGCTCAGACTAGCGGGAGGGTCCGAGCAGTACTTC. It specifies CASSRGLRLAGGSEQYF.